Shown below are 3 T cell receptor beta chains from a single sample sequenced in a study of CD8+ T cells in alopecia areata. Once RNA had been extracted, it was reverse transcribed into cDNA to act as the sequencing template. Measured with immunoSEQ multiplex PCR; TCRdb has only the in-frame clones, and not every one. The sample yields 90,000 to 120,000 clones, almost 60% seen once. The sequenced sample was CD8+ T cells sorted from blood. The receptors stem from a human donor in good health.

The chain combines TRBV30 with TRBJ1-1, with D unresolved. Trimming left V 1 base short and J 0 bases short, with 9 bases between. The CDR3 covers 14 residues. Germline V gene lookup returns CDR1 GTSNPN and CDR2 SVGIG (reference sequence). In nucleotides, the CDR3 is TGTGCCTGGAGTGGGGGAGCTCTGAACACTGAAGCTTTCTTT. As protein: CAWSGGALNTEAFF.

V and J are TRBV5-1 and TRBJ1-1, with TRBD1 as a possible D gene (5 bases). With 1 base removed from V and 4 bases from J, the gap between germline ends came to 8 bases. The CDR3 runs to 13 residues. Germline CDR1 and CDR2: SGHRS and YFSETQ. The CDR3 is CASSLIGGTEAFF. In nucleotides, the CDR3 is TGCGCCAGCAGCTTGATTGGGGGCACTGAAGCTTTCTTT.

This clone was detected a few times. The V call is TRBV6-6, the J call TRBJ1-1; 7 bases agree with TRBD1. With 5 bases clipped from V and 1 base from J, the junction kept 4 bases outside the gene matches. CDR1 MNHNY and CDR2 SVGAGI come from the germline V gene (reference sequence). The CDR3 is made up of 14 amino acids. CDR3 sequence: CASSTGQQNTEAFF. The CDR3 DNA reads TGTGCCAGCAGTACGGGACAGCAGAACACTGAAGCTTTCTTT.